One and the same sample provided the 19 T cell receptor beta chains below, sequenced in a study of blood T cell repertoires in COVID-19. Data came from immunoSEQ multiplex PCR; TCRdb stores just in-frame clones and leaves some out. The data contain 400,000 to 550,000 clones, nearly 90% of them seen just once; the ten biggest clones take up about 2%. Specimen: PBMCs or T cells enriched from blood (not recorded which). These receptors originate from a woman aged 18-35 years with acute COVID-19.

This chain links TRBV7-2 with TRBJ1-5, with no clear D. Germline lookup yields CDR1 SGHTA and CDR2 FQGNSA. The V and J ends lost 6 bases and 2 bases respectively, with 11 bases between them. The CDR3 runs to 14 residues. This CDR3 is CASRGPRGNQPQHF. CDR3 sequence (DNA): TGTGCCAGCAGGGGTCCGCGGGGCAATCAGCCCCAGCATTTT.

The sample holds one count of this clone. The V gene is TRBV25-1, the J gene TRBJ2-7; 7 bases align to TRBD1. The CDR3 has 14 residues. The germline gives CDR1 MGHDK, CDR2 SYGVNS. Germline trimming cut 5 bases from V and 2 bases from J; bases unmatched to any gene: 6. The DNA for the CDR3 is TGTGCCAGCAGTCCGACAGGGCCCCCCTACGAGCAGTACTTC. It specifies CASSPTGPPYEQYF.

The sample holds one count of this clone. This sequence joins TRBV10-3 and TRBJ1-1; D is uncertain. The CDR3 consists of 13 residues. CDR1 is ENHRY and CDR2 is SYGVKD in the germline V gene. V gave up 10 bases and J gave up 1 base, with 13 bases separating them. This chain's CDR3 is CATLEVPNTEAFF. The CDR3, as DNA: TGTGCCACCTTGGAGGTCCCGAACACTGAAGCTTTCTTT.

The V gene is TRBV10-3, the J gene TRBJ2-1, with a weak D call TRBD1 (6 bases). The V gene lost 4 bases and the J gene lost 0 bases, with 10 bases spanning the gap. The CDR3 has 15 residues. CDR1 ENHRY and CDR2 SYGVKD come from the germline V gene. The CDR3 coding sequence is TGTGCCATCAGTGCCGGGACATTCTCCTACAATGAGCAGTTCTTC. Amino acids: CAISAGTFSYNEQFF.

This clone came up a few times. The CDR3: CASSQETGRGNQPQHF. The CDR3 DNA reads as TGCGCCAGCAGCCAAGAGACGGGGAGGGGCAATCAGCCCCAGCATTTT. The J gene is TRBJ1-5, the V gene TRBV4-3; D gene unclear. CDR1 and CDR2 (germline): LGHNA, YSLEER. V lost 0 bases and J lost 2, with 11 bases in between. This CDR3 spans 16 amino acids.

The chain recombines TRBV5-1 with TRBJ2-7; 7 bases map to TRBD1. Germline loops: CDR1 SGHRS, CDR2 YFSETQ. The CDR3 extends over 14 amino acids. The V segment lost 1 base and the J segment 7 bases; nucleotides outside the gene matches: 8. CDR3 DNA sequence: TGCGCCAGCAGCTTGCTCCAGGGGGTGGAAGAGCAGTACTTC. Its translation is CASSLLQGVEEQYF. Drawing the rest from reference TRBV5-1 and TRBJ2-7, the complete variable domain is KAGVTQTPRYLIKTRGQQVTLSCSPISGHRSVSWYQQTPGQGLQFLFEYFSETQRNKGNFPGRFSGRQFSNSRSEMNVSTLELGDSALYLCASSLLQGVEEQYFGPGTRLTVT.

The table lists this clone with a count of one. The chain employs TRBV6-5 and TRBJ2-2; D gene ambiguous. CDR3 size: 15 residues. Deletions cut 6 bases from V and 1 base from J, with 12 bases between. CDR1 and CDR2 from the germline V gene are MNHEY and SVGAGI. CDR3 residues: CASSPQAQNTGELFF. The CDR3 DNA reads TGTGCCAGCAGCCCCCAGGCGCAGAACACCGGGGAGCTGTTTTTT.

The rearrangement joins TRBV21-1 to TRBJ1-2. TRBV21-1 is a documented pseudogene. The CDR3 spans 11 residues. This CDR3 is CASSLGGGYTF. The CDR3 bases are TGTGCCAGCAGCCTGGGAGGCGGCTACACCTTC.

The chain is built from TRBV10-2 and TRBJ2-7, with D perhaps matching TRBD1 (6 bases). The germline V gene encodes CDR1 WSHSY and CDR2 SAAADI. The CDR3 loop spans 13 amino acids. The V and J ends lost 11 bases and 2 bases respectively, with 16 bases between them. CDR3 in amino acids: CAATGTQPYEQYF. The CDR3 nucleotides are TGCGCCGCGACCGGGACACAGCCCTACGAGCAGTACTTC.

The genes are TRBV18 and TRBJ1-1; the D gene is possibly TRBD1 (6 bases). Germline lookup yields CDR1 KGHSH and CDR2 LQKENI. Trimming stripped 2 bases from V and 1 base from J, with 17 bases between. This CDR3 is built from 17 residues. CDR3 loop: CASSPYREFWANTEAFF. DNA for the CDR3: TGTGCCAGCTCACCATACAGGGAATTCTGGGCGAACACTGAAGCTTTCTTT. The full variable domain, with the rest looked up from reference TRBV18 and TRBJ1-1, is NAGVMQNPRHLVRRRGQEARLRCSPMKGHSHVYWYRQLPEEGLKFMVYLQKENIIDESGMPKERFSAEFPKEGPSILRIQQVVRGDSAAYFCASSPYREFWANTEAFFGQGTRLTVV.

The gene calls are TRBV27 and TRBJ2-7; TRBD1 matches 10 bases. Germline CDR1 MNHEY, CDR2 SMNVEV (reference sequence). The CDR3 consists of 15 residues. Losses at the gene ends were 4 bases for V and 4 bases for J; bases not matched to a gene: 7. Here the CDR3 reads CASSSPGTGAYEQYF. CDR3 in DNA: TGTGCCAGCAGTTCTCCCGGGACAGGGGCTTACGAGCAGTACTTC.

The chain carries TRBV4-3 and TRBJ2-5; D gene unclear. CDR1 and CDR2 from the germline V gene are LGHNA and YSLEER. CDR3 size: 13 residues. V was trimmed by 4 bases and J by 3 bases, leaving 9 bases between them. CDR3 loop: CASSPPQEETQYF. The CDR3 coding sequence is TGCGCCAGCAGCCCCCCCCAGGAAGAGACCCAGTACTTC.

The J gene is TRBJ2-7, the V gene TRBV14, with 9 nucleotides matching TRBD2. V gave up 4 bases and J gave up 4 bases; unmatched junction bases: 2. Germline V gene lookup returns CDR1 SGHDN and CDR2 FVKESK. There are 13 residues in the CDR3. This CDR3 is CASSPAGGYEQYF. CDR3 nucleotide sequence: TGTGCCAGCAGCCCCGCGGGAGGGTACGAGCAGTACTTC.

DNA for the CDR3: TGTGCCAGCAGCGGACAGTTCGGAAATCAGCCCCAGCATTTT. It codes for CASSGQFGNQPQHF. The chain combines TRBV2 with TRBJ1-5, with D perhaps matching TRBD1 (6 bases). The germline V and J ends were trimmed by 6 bases and 4 bases, with 13 bases remaining between them. The CDR3 is 14 residues long. Per the germline V gene, CDR1 is SNHLY and CDR2 is FYNNEI.

V and J are TRBV27 and TRBJ2-2, with 8 bases lining up with TRBD2. CDR1 is MNHEY and CDR2 is SMNVEV in the germline V gene (reference sequence). This CDR3 is 15 amino acids long. V trimming: 7 bases; J trimming: 4 bases; junction bases outside the gene matches: 8. The DNA of the CDR3 is TGTGCCAGCACCGGGGGGGGTGTTGGCACCGGGGAGCTGTTTTTT. Protein: CASTGGGVGTGELFF.

V is TRBV7-2 and J is TRBJ1-2; D unclear. V was pared by 7 bases and J by 1 base, with 10 bases between. Germline CDR1 SGHTA, CDR2 FQGNSA. The CDR3 covers 13 residues. This chain's CDR3 is CASIGPGNYGYTF. Written as DNA, the CDR3 is TGTGCCAGCATTGGCCCGGGTAACTATGGCTACACCTTC.

V is TRBV30 and J is TRBJ2-6; the D is unclear. Deletions cut 5 bases from V and 4 bases from J, with 6 bases between. Germline CDR1 reads GTSNPN; CDR2 reads SVGIG (reference sequence). CDR3 length equals 12 residues. The CDR3 nucleotides read TGTGCCTGGGGGTCGGGGGCCAACGTCCTGACTTTC. Encoded protein: CAWGSGANVLTF.

This rearrangement joins TRBV19 to TRBJ1-6; D unresolved. The length of the CDR3 is 17 residues. Trimming stripped 0 bases from V and 1 base from J, with 10 bases between. The V gene's germline CDR1 is LNHDA and CDR2 SQIVND (reference sequence). This chain's CDR3 is CASSIDPSRSYNSPLHF. CDR3 DNA sequence: TGTGCCAGTAGTATAGACCCGTCGAGGTCCTATAATTCACCCCTCCACTTT.

The chain is built from TRBV19 and TRBJ2-5; possible D gene TRBD1, 5 bases. Germline loops: CDR1 LNHDA, CDR2 SQIVND (reference sequence). V lost 5 bases and J 2 bases, leaving 9 bases between the germline ends. The CDR3 has 13 residues. CDR3 sequence (DNA): TGTGCCAGTAGTTGGACATCTCAAGAGACCCAGTACTTC. Its translation is CASSWTSQETQYF.